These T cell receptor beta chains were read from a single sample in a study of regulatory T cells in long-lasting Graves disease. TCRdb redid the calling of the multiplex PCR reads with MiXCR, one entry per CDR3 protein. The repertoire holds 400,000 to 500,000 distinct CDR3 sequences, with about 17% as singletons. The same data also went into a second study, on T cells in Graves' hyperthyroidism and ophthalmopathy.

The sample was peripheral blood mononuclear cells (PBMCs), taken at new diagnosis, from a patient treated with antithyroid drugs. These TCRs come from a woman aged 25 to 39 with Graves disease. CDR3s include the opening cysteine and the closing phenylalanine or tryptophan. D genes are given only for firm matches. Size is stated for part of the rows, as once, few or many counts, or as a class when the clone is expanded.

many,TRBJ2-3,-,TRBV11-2,CASSLEASSPDTQYF,TGTGCCAGCAGCTTAGAGGCTAGCAGCCCAGATACGCAGTATTTT
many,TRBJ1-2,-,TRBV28,CASSLGGARRYGYTF,TGTGCCAGCAGTTTAGGAGGGGCCCGGAGATATGGCTACACCTTC
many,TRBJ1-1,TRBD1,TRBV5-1,CASSGGQGANTEAFF,TGCGCCAGCAGCGGGGGACAGGGGGCGAACACTGAAGCTTTCTTT
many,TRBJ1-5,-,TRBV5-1,CASSLEPLKTANQPQHF,TGCGCCAGCAGCTTGGAACCCCTAAAAACGGCCAATCAGCCCCAGCATTTT
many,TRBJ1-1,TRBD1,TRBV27,CASRPGTGSTEAFF,TGTGCCAGCAGGCCCGGGACAGGGAGCACTGAAGCTTTCTTT
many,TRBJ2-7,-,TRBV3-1,CASSHAYEQYF,TGTGCCAGCAGCCACGCCTACGAGCAGTACTTC
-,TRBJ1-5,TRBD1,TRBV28,CASTDRVQPQHF,TGTGCCAGCACCGACAGGGTTCAGCCCCAGCATTTT
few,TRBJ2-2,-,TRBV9,CASSVGSVISGELFF,TGTGCCAGCAGCGTAGGTTCAGTAATATCCGGGGAGCTGTTTTTT
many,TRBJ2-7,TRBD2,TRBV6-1,CASSDLLAGVSYEQYF,TGTGCCAGCAGTGACTTACTAGCGGGAGTATCCTACGAGCAGTACTTC
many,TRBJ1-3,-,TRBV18,CASSPVRVNSGNTIYF,TGTGCCAGCTCACCAGTACGGGTTAACTCTGGAAACACCATATATTTT
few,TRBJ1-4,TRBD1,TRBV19,CATMEHPPGQGNEKLFF,TGTGCCACCATGGAACACCCGCCGGGACAGGGAAATGAAAAACTGTTTTTT
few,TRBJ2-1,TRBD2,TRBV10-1,CASPAPPYRAGGAPGEQFF,TGCGCCAGTCCCGCTCCCCCGTATAGGGCGGGAGGGGCCCCAGGCGAGCAGTTCTTC
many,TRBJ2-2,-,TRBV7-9,CASSPRTPGRGELFF,TGTGCCAGCAGCCCCCGCACACCGGGACGGGGGGAGCTGTTTTTT
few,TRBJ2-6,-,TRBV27,CASSSAGSGANVLTF,TGTGCCAGCAGTTCCGCAGGGTCTGGGGCCAACGTCCTGACTTTC
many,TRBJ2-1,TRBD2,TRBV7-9,CASSRQSGSRHNEQFF,TGTGCCAGCAGCAGACAAAGCGGGAGTCGCCACAATGAGCAGTTCTTC
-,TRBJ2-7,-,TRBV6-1,CASSAGPTYEQYF,TGTGCCAGCAGTGCCGGGCCCACCTACGAGCAGTACTTC
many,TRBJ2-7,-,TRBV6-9,CASSYSARDILYEQYF,TGTGCCAGCAGTTACTCCGCCCGGGACATACTCTACGAGCAGTACTTC
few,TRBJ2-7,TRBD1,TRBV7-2,CASSSRDRLGEQYF,TGTGCCAGCAGCAGCCGGGACAGGCTAGGCGAGCAGTACTTC
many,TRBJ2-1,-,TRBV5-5,CASSYDIQGDNEQFF,TGTGCCAGCAGCTATGACATCCAGGGCGACAATGAGCAGTTCTTC
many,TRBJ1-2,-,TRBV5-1,CASSTKTSNYGYTF,TGCGCCAGCAGCACCAAAACCTCTAACTATGGCTACACCTTC
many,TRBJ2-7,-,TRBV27,CASRLGQSSYEQYF,TGTGCCAGCAGACTCGGACAAAGCTCCTACGAGCAGTACTTC
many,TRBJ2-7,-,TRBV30,CAWRVRGGPYEQYF,TGTGCCTGGAGGGTCAGGGGTGGACCCTACGAGCAGTACTTC
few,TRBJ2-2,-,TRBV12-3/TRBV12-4,CASSSNRNTGELFF,TGTGCCAGCAGTTCGAACAGGAACACCGGGGAGCTGTTTTTT
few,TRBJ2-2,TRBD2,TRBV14,CASSRRPGGGELFF,TGTGCCAGCAGCCGCCGGCCGGGAGGCGGGGAGCTGTTTTTT
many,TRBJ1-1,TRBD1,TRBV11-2,CASSLYRDRVMNTEAFF,TGTGCCAGCAGCTTATACCGGGACAGGGTCATGAACACTGAAGCTTTCTTT
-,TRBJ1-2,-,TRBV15,CATSREEGFDYGYTF,TGTGCCACCAGCAGAGAGGAGGGGTTTGACTATGGCTACACCTTC
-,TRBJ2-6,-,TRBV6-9,CASSYGYFHSGANVLTF,TGTGCCAGCAGTTACGGGTACTTCCACTCTGGGGCCAACGTCCTGACTTTC
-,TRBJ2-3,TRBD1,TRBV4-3,CASSQGTGATMAQYF,TGCGCCAGCAGCCAAGGGACAGGGGCCACGATGGCGCAGTATTTT
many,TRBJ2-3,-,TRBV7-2,CASSPFEATDTQYF,TGTGCCAGCAGTCCCTTTGAGGCCACAGATACGCAGTATTTT
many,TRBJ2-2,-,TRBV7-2,CASSLGSYTGELFF,TGTGCCAGCAGCTTAGGCTCCTACACCGGGGAGCTGTTTTTT
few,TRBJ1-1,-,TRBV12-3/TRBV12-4,CASSLRADTEAFF,TGTGCCAGCAGTCTCAGGGCGGACACTGAAGCTTTCTTT
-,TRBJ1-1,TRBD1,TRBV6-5,CASSYSGTGAEAFF,TGTGCCAGCAGTTACTCCGGGACAGGGGCTGAAGCTTTCTTT
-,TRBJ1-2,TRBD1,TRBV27,CASSFLRDRNYGYTF,TGTGCCAGCAGTTTCCTCCGGGACAGAAACTATGGCTACACCTTC
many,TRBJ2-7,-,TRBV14,CASSQVDYEQYF,TGTGCCAGCAGCCAAGTAGATTACGAGCAGTACTTC
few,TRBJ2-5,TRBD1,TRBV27,CASSSSTGPKQETQYF,TGTGCCAGCAGTTCCTCGACAGGGCCCAAACAAGAGACCCAGTACTTC
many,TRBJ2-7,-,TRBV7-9,CASSSHQFVSYEQYF,TGTGCCAGCAGCTCCCACCAATTTGTTAGCTACGAGCAGTACTTC
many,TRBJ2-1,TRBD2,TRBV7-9,CASSLGTSGSNEQFF,TGTGCCAGCAGCCTGGGGACTAGCGGGAGCAATGAGCAGTTCTTC